This is a list of T cell receptor beta chains from one sample in a study of blood T cell repertoires in COVID-19. Generated by immunoSEQ multiplex PCR, the TCRdb table keeps only in-frame clones and is missing some. The table records tens of thousands of clones, around 88% of them present only once. The sequencing sample was made of peripheral blood. Receptor source: a man in his 60s with acute or convalescent COVID-19. Each CDR3 is given with its conserved first and last residue. A D gene is named only where the DNA matches it firmly. Size is omitted from some rows. Given values are once, few, many or a class for expanded clones.

j_gene	abundance	d_gene	v_gene	CDR3aa	CDR3nt
TRBJ1-2	few	TRBD1	TRBV11-2	CASSPGTGARGGYTF	TGTGCCAGCAGCCCTGGGACAGGAGCGAGAGGGGGCTACACCTTC
TRBJ2-7	-	TRBD2	TRBV29-1	CSAGLAEGAQYF	TGCAGCGCGGGACTAGCGGAGGGGGCCCAGTACTTC
TRBJ2-2	-	-	TRBV24-1	CATSDLSDTGELFF	TGTGCCACCAGTGATTTATCGGACACCGGGGAGCTGTTTTTT
TRBJ2-5	few	-	TRBV19	CASSTLNSPETQYF	TGTGCCAGTAGTACCCTTAACTCCCCAGAGACCCAGTACTTC
TRBJ1-2	-	-	TRBV6-6	CASSYQGFRDGYTF	TGTGCCAGCAGTTACCAGGGGTTTCGCGATGGCTACACCTTC
TRBJ2-3	-	-	TRBV28	CASSLSQGTLGDTQYF	TGTGCCAGCAGTTTATCCCAGGGGACGCTGGGGGATACGCAGTATTTT
TRBJ2-7	-	TRBD2	TRBV9	CASSVEGGLAGVYEQYF	TGTGCCAGCAGCGTAGAGGGCGGGCTAGCGGGAGTCTACGAGCAGTACTTC
TRBJ2-3	-	-	TRBV9	CASSEGQSTDTQYF	TGTGCCAGCAGCGAAGGACAGAGCACAGATACGCAGTATTTT
TRBJ2-1	once	TRBD1	TRBV9	CASSGQGYDEQFF	TGTGCCAGCAGCGGACAGGGGTACGATGAGCAGTTCTTC
TRBJ2-7	-	-	TRBV27	CASSSQGLEQYF	TGTGCCAGCAGTTCCCAGGGACTGGAGCAGTACTTC
TRBJ1-1	-	-	TRBV10-2	CAGTSTGKPDTEAFF	TGCGCCGGAACCTCGACAGGAAAGCCCGACACTGAAGCTTTCTTT
TRBJ1-4	-	-	TRBV6-6	CASTKGGGVGEKLFF	TGTGCCAGCACCAAAGGTGGGGGGGTAGGGGAAAAACTGTTTTTT
TRBJ2-1	-	-	TRBV7-2	CASSLVTAGLGLEQFF	TGTGCCAGCAGCTTAGTGACGGCGGGGCTTGGTCTTGAGCAGTTCTTC
TRBJ2-3	-	TRBD1	TRBV15	CATKPRDSRITDTQYF	TGTGCCACCAAACCACGGGACAGCAGGATCACAGATACGCAGTATTTT
TRBJ2-7	once	TRBD2	TRBV27	CASSFQLAGDEQYF	TGTGCCAGCAGTTTTCAACTAGCGGGAGACGAGCAGTACTTC
TRBJ2-3	-	TRBD1	TRBV10-1	CASSDPRDRGTYTQYF	TGCGCCAGCAGTGACCCCCGGGACAGGGGTACCTATACGCAGTATTTT
TRBJ1-1	-	-	TRBV5-1	CASGVPGATEAFF	TGCGCCAGCGGAGTCCCAGGGGCCACTGAAGCTTTCTTT
TRBJ2-5	-	-	TRBV3-1/TRBV3-2	CASSQGLLYQETQYF	TGTGCCAGCAGCCAAGGGCTCCTGTACCAAGAGACCCAGTACTTC
TRBJ2-2	-	-	TRBV6-6	CASSPTGGANTGELFF	TGTGCCAGCAGTCCCACGGGTGGCGCGAACACCGGGGAGCTGTTTTTT
TRBJ1-4	-	TRBD1	TRBV11-2	CASSLGTGAKLNEKLFF	TGTGCCAGCAGCTTAGGAACAGGGGCCAAACTTAATGAAAAACTGTTTTTT
TRBJ2-2	-	TRBD1	TRBV14	CASVTGQGAGTGELFF	TGTGCCAGCGTAACTGGACAGGGGGCGGGGACCGGGGAGCTGTTTTTT
TRBJ2-1	few	-	TRBV6-4	CASSDSSGSSNEQFF	TGTGCCAGCAGTGACTCCTCCGGGAGTTCCAATGAGCAGTTCTTC
TRBJ2-7	-	TRBD2	TRBV5-1	CASSLTSAAIPGEQYF	TGCGCCAGCAGCCTGACTAGCGCCGCAATTCCGGGCGAGCAGTACTTC
TRBJ2-3	once	-	TRBV5-1	CASSLSGGRYTDTQYF	TGCGCCAGCAGCCTGTCAGGCGGGCGCTACACAGATACGCAGTATTTT
TRBJ1-2	once	TRBD1	TRBV10-3	CAISTGTAANYGYTF	TGTGCCATCAGTACCGGGACAGCAGCTAACTATGGCTACACCTTC
TRBJ1-1	-	-	TRBV11-3	CASSLVREAFF	TGTGCCAGCAGCTTAGTTCGGGAAGCTTTCTTT
TRBJ2-3	-	-	TRBV3-1/TRBV3-2	CASSQAGDRGDTQYF	TGTGCCAGCAGCCAAGCTGGGGATCGCGGGGATACGCAGTATTTT
TRBJ1-5	few	TRBD1	TRBV4-1	CASSQGAGTGSQPQHF	TGCGCCAGCAGCCAAGGTGCCGGGACAGGGAGTCAGCCCCAGCATTTT
TRBJ2-3	few	TRBD2	TRBV3-1/TRBV3-2	CASSQGTSGRALDTQYF	TGTGCCAGCAGCCAAGGGACTAGCGGGAGGGCCTTAGATACGCAGTATTTT
TRBJ2-7	-	TRBD2	TRBV6-5	CAVRPGRSSYEQYF	TGTGCCGTCCGACCCGGGAGGAGCTCCTACGAGCAGTACTTC
TRBJ1-4	-	-	TRBV14	CASSQAYATNEKLFF	TGTGCCAGCAGCCAAGCGTATGCAACTAATGAAAAACTGTTTTTT
TRBJ2-7	-	-	TRBV6-1	CASSDNRVIYEQYF	TGTGCCAGCAGTGATAACAGGGTAATCTACGAGCAGTACTTC
TRBJ1-5	-	-	TRBV10-3	CAISETGGNQPQHF	TGTGCCATCAGTGAGACAGGAGGCAATCAGCCCCAGCATTTT
TRBJ1-2	-	TRBD1	TRBV7-2	CASSTGTGDGYTF	TGTGCCAGCAGCACCGGGACAGGGGATGGCTACACCTTC
TRBJ2-3	-	TRBD2	TRBV2	CAGSSGRANTDTQYF	TGTGCCGGTTCTAGCGGGAGGGCCAACACAGATACGCAGTATTTT
TRBJ2-3	-	-	TRBV18	CASSQQGTDTQYF	TGTGCCAGCTCACAACAGGGAACAGATACGCAGTATTTT
TRBJ1-2	-	-	TRBV20-1	CSASVSHGYTF	TGCAGTGCTAGCGTAAGCCATGGCTACACCTTC
TRBJ2-1	-	TRBD2	TRBV5-6	CASSLDTGTSGIHEQFF	TGTGCCAGCAGCTTGGACACCGGGACTAGCGGGATACATGAGCAGTTCTTC
TRBJ1-4	-	-	TRBV21-1	CASSKRHFQTPSTNEKLFF	TGTGCCAGCAGCAAAAGGCACTTTCAGACACCTAGCACCAATGAAAAACTGTTTTTT
TRBJ2-5	-	TRBD2	TRBV7-7	CASSPQGGTETQYF	TGTGCTAGCAGCCCCCAGGGAGGGACAGAGACCCAGTACTTC
TRBJ1-2	-	-	TRBV15	CATSTISGAGNGYTF	TGTGCCACCAGCACTATTTCTGGGGCGGGGAATGGCTACACCTTC
TRBJ1-5	-	TRBD1	TRBV11-2	CASSLDGGQGNQPQHF	TGTGCCAGCAGCTTAGATGGAGGACAGGGGAATCAGCCCCAGCATTTT
TRBJ2-5	-	TRBD2	TRBV7-2	CASSAQVRGGQETQYF	TGTGCCAGCAGCGCCCAGGTGCGGGGGGGGCAAGAGACCCAGTACTTC
TRBJ2-5	-	TRBD2	TRBV5-1	CASSLLAGGPQETQYF	TGCGCCAGCAGCCTACTCGCGGGGGGACCCCAAGAGACCCAGTACTTC
TRBJ1-1	-	-	TRBV7-2	CASSYLGRNTEAFF	TGTGCCAGCAGCTACCTTGGCAGGAACACTGAAGCTTTCTTT
TRBJ1-1	-	-	TRBV18	CASSPATELNTEAFF	TGTGCCAGCTCACCCGCGACAGAACTGAACACTGAAGCTTTCTTT
TRBJ1-1	-	-	TRBV2	CASSYRPTEAFF	TGTGCCAGCAGTTACAGGCCAACTGAAGCTTTCTTT
TRBJ1-3	-	-	TRBV10-3	CAISGDSGNTIYF	TGTGCCATCAGTGGAGATTCTGGAAACACCATATATTTT
TRBJ2-5	-	TRBD1	TRBV11-3	CASSSTGWETQYF	TGTGCCAGCAGCTCGACAGGGTGGGAGACCCAGTACTTC
TRBJ2-1	-	-	TRBV3-1/TRBV3-2	CASSPFLRQRGNSYNEQFF	TGTGCCAGCAGCCCCTTTCTGAGGCAGCGCGGGAACTCCTACAATGAGCAGTTCTTC
TRBJ2-3	few	TRBD2	TRBV6-4	CASSEIAGGTDTQYF	TGTGCCAGCAGTGAAATAGCGGGGGGCACAGATACGCAGTATTTT
TRBJ1-3	-	TRBD1	TRBV5-6	CASSPGTGGRGNTIYF	TGTGCCAGCAGCCCCGGGACAGGGGGACGTGGAAACACCATATATTTT
TRBJ1-4	-	-	TRBV19	CASSIAQQVNEKLFF	TGTGCCAGTAGTATTGCTCAACAAGTTAATGAAAAACTGTTTTTT
TRBJ1-2	-	-	TRBV15	CATSREVGAPYGYTF	TGTGCCACCAGCAGAGAAGTAGGGGCCCCCTATGGCTACACCTTC
TRBJ2-3	once	-	TRBV20-1	CSAGDYSTDTQYF	TGCAGTGCTGGTGACTATAGCACAGATACGCAGTATTTT
TRBJ1-4	-	TRBD1	TRBV29-1	CSVAGTVNEKLFF	TGCAGCGTTGCCGGGACAGTTAATGAAAAACTGTTTTTT
TRBJ2-7	-	-	TRBV4-2	CASSLGQGTYEQYF	TGTGCCAGCAGCCTGGGGCAAGGGACCTACGAGCAGTACTTC